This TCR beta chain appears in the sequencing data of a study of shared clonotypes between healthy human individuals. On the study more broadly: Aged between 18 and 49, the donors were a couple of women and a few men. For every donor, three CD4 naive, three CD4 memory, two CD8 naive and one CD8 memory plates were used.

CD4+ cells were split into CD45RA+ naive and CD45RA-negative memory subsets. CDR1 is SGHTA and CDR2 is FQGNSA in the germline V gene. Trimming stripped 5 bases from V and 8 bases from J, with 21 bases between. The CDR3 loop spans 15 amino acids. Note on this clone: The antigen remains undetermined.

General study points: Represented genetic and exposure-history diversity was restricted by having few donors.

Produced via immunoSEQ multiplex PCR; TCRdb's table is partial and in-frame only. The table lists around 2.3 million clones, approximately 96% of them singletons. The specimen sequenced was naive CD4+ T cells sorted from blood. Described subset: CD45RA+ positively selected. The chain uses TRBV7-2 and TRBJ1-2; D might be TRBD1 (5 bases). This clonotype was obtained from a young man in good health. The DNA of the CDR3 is TGTGCCAGCAGCGCGCCCGGACATTTAGCAGGGGGCTACACCTTC. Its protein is CASSAPGHLAGGYTF.